One sample yielded the 14 T cell receptor beta chains listed below, sequenced in a study of neurological immune-mediated disorders. MiXCR, applied by TCRdb to the 5' RACE reads, yields one record per CDR3 protein. Altogether 40,000 to 45,000 distinct CDR3 sequences are present, about 6% being singletons, with the ten largest covering around 0.55%. Sequenced input: CD4+ T cells from blood. The receptors stem from a woman in her thirties or forties in good health.

This clonotype was observed at least ten times. The chain combines TRBV7-3 with TRBJ2-1, with D perhaps TRBD2 (6 bases). The CDR3 has 11 residues. The germline V gene encodes CDR1 SGHTA and CDR2 FQGTGA. V was pared by 8 bases and J by 6 bases, with 8 bases between. CDR3 sequence: CASGTFNEQFF. The DNA of the CDR3 is TGTGCCAGCGGGACTTTCAATGAGCAGTTCTTC.

This clonotype was counted ten times or more. The chain combines TRBV7-2 with TRBJ1-2; no clear D. Germline loops: CDR1 SGHTA, CDR2 FQGNSA. V was pared by 4 bases and J by 5 bases, with 17 bases between. The CDR3 consists of 15 residues. In DNA, the CDR3 is TGTGCCAGCAGCTCCCAAAGTGAAGTAATTTATGGCTACACCTTC. It yields the protein CASSSQSEVIYGYTF.

This clonotype has a count of ten or more. The rearrangement links TRBV18 to TRBJ1-5; D is undetermined. The CDR3 is 13 residues long. V shed 4 bases and J shed 6 bases, with 10 bases lying between them. Per the germline V gene, CDR1 is KGHSH and CDR2 is LQKENI. The DNA of the CDR3 is TGTGCCAGCTCACAGGGAGATAGTCAGCCCCAGCATTTT. It codes for CASSQGDSQPQHF.

This clonotype was detected many times. The chain employs TRBV20-1 and TRBJ2-7; TRBD1 matches 11 bases. Trimming at V came to 0 bases and at J to 6 bases, leaving 4 bases not matched to a gene. The CDR3 runs to 14 residues. CDR1 is DFQATT and CDR2 is SNEGSKA in the germline V gene (reference sequence). CDR3 sequence: CSARDPGQGGEQYF. For the CDR3, the DNA is TGCAGTGCTAGAGATCCGGGACAGGGGGGCGAGCAGTACTTC.

The sample holds many counts of this clonotype. J is TRBJ2-3 and V is TRBV14; possibly TRBD2 for D (5 bases). The CDR3 is 14 residues long. Germline CDR1 is SGHDN and CDR2 is FVKESK. Trimming stripped 4 bases from V and 5 bases from J, with 13 bases between. The CDR3: CASSPPGRGDTQYF. For the CDR3, the DNA is TGTGCCAGCAGCCCCCCGGGCCGGGGAGATACGCAGTATTTT.

This clonotype was detected ten times or more. This chain links TRBV15 with TRBJ1-2; 7 bases are a match to TRBD1. In germline, CDR1 is LNHNV, CDR2 YYDKDF (reference sequence). CDR3 length: 17 residues. V lost 0 bases and J lost 5; bases outside the gene matches: 12. The CDR3 nucleotides are TGTGCCACCAGCAGAGATCCGACAGGGATCTTGGGTTATGGCTACACCTTC. Translated: CATSRDPTGILGYGYTF. The whole variable domain, remainder taken from reference TRBV15 and TRBJ1-2, is DAMVIQNPRYQVTQFGKPVTLSCSQTLNHNVMYWYQQKSSQAPKLLFHYYDKDFNNEADTPDNFQSRRPNTSFCFLDIRSPGLGDTAMYLCATSRDPTGILGYGYTFGSGTRLTVV.

This clonotype was seen ten or more times. The CDR3 nucleotides are TGTGCCAGCAGACAAACTAGCGGGAGTTACAATGAGCAGTTCTTC. This sequence encodes CASRQTSGSYNEQFF. The gene calls are TRBV28 and TRBJ2-1, with 11 nucleotides matching TRBD2. J gave up 4 bases and V 6 bases, and 5 bases lay outside the gene matches. This CDR3 is built from 15 residues. Germline V gene data show CDR1 as MDHEN and CDR2 as SYDVKM.

The V and J genes are TRBV18 and TRBJ1-5; D remains ambiguous. V lost 2 bases, J lost 13 bases, and 12 bases lay in between. The CDR3 extends over 12 amino acids. The germline CDR1 and CDR2 sequences are KGHSH and LQKENI. The CDR3 region is CASSPKEGSQHF. The CDR3 region has the DNA TGTGCCAGCTCACCAAAGGAAGGCTCTCAGCATTTT.

This clonotype was detected ten times or more. The rearrangement links TRBV5-6 to TRBJ2-5, with D perhaps TRBD1 (6 bases). With 1 base removed from V and 4 bases from J, the gap between germline ends came to 11 bases. Germline loops: CDR1 SGHDT, CDR2 YYEEEE. The CDR3 is 14 amino acids. The CDR3 protein is CASSLWGLGETQYF. As DNA, the CDR3 is TGTGCCAGCAGCTTGTGGGGGCTGGGAGAGACCCAGTACTTC.

At least ten counts were recorded for this clonotype. V usage is TRBV4-1 and J usage is TRBJ2-1, with 8 bases matching TRBD2. V lost 1 base and J lost 2; bases outside the gene matches: 10. Germline V gene sequence: CDR1 MGHRA, CDR2 YSYEKL. The CDR3 has 18 amino acids. CDR3 residues: CASSQGHSGIPPYNEQFF. The CDR3 DNA reads TGCGCCAGCAGCCAAGGCCATAGCGGGATCCCCCCCTACAATGAGCAGTTCTTC.

This clonotype was detected many times. J is TRBJ1-1 and V is TRBV20-1; no firm D call. Germline-derived CDR1 and CDR2 are DFQATT and SNEGSKA (reference sequence). This CDR3 is built from 13 residues. The ends were cut back, 3 bases at V and 5 bases at J, with 13 bases in the middle. The DNA for the CDR3 is TGCAGTGCTAGCGTGGAGGGTGGAACTGAAGCTTTCTTT. Encoded protein: CSASVEGGTEAFF.

This clonotype came up many times. This rearrangement joins TRBV5-1 to TRBJ2-5; TRBD1 agrees at 10 bases. Germline CDR1 reads SGHRS; CDR2 reads YFSETQ. Losses at the gene ends were 4 bases for V and 2 bases for J; bases not matched to a gene: 8. CDR3 length equals 16 residues. This CDR3 reads CASSVTGGGGQETQYF. The CDR3 DNA follows: TGCGCCAGCAGCGTGACAGGGGGCGGCGGTCAAGAGACCCAGTACTTC.

The table lists this clonotype with many counts. This chain uses TRBV5-1 with TRBJ2-1; maybe TRBD2 (7 bases). Germline CDR1 is SGHRS and CDR2 is YFSETQ. The V end was cut by 4 bases, the J end by 8 bases, with 16 bases between. The CDR3 has 14 amino acids. The chain's CDR3 is CASSGPGEGDEQFF. The DNA of the CDR3 is TGCGCCAGCAGCGGGCCAGGGGAGGGTGATGAGCAGTTCTTC. Drawing the rest from reference TRBV5-1 and TRBJ2-1, the complete variable domain is KAGVTQTPRYLIKTRGQQVTLSCSPISGHRSVSWYQQTPGQGLQFLFEYFSETQRNKGNFPGRFSGRQFSNSRSEMNVSTLELGDSALYLCASSGPGEGDEQFFGPGTRLTVL.

This clonotype was seen repeatedly, ten times or more. The chain links TRBV7-3 to TRBJ2-5, with no clear D. Germline CDR1 and CDR2: SGHTA and FQGTGA. The CDR3 totals 13 residues. V lost 1 base, J lost 6 bases, and 9 bases lay in between. Here the CDR3 reads CASSLMGWKTQYF. The CDR3, as DNA: TGTGCCAGCAGCTTAATGGGGTGGAAGACCCAGTACTTC.